Below, one T cell receptor (beta chain) is given with its context. Its target is not known. Time point reported: newly diagnosed GD, antithyroid drugs for less than 3 months. The TCR library was made from RNA that had been extracted from PBMCs in TRIzol. Assembly of TCR beta libraries relied on iRepertoire HTBI primers together with Arm-PCR of CDR3 regions. TCRdb analysed the multiplex PCR reads with MiXCR anew, one entry per CDR3 protein. The repertoire includes roughly 610,000 distinct CDR3 sequences, roughly 16% of them detected once, and about 11% sits in the top ten. Trimming pared 3 bases from V and 0 bases from J, leaving 6 bases between. Looked up from germline, CDR1 is LNHDA and CDR2 is SQIVND (reference sequence). This CDR3 has 13 amino acids. The sample belongs to a study of regulatory T cells in long-lasting Graves disease. Study observations and caveats: Peripheral blood was the sole material, not thyroid tissue.

The sample also formed part of further work on T cells in Graves' hyperthyroidism and ophthalmopathy. Per that paper: The study defined stable Graves' hyperthyroidism as no ophthalmopathy progression within 18 months. TCR CDR3 regions were first amplified by RT-PCR with HTBI primers.

This sequence was found in a man aged 18 to 30 with Graves disease. This rearrangement joins TRBV19 to TRBJ2-7; D gene ambiguous. The sequencing used peripheral blood mononuclear cells (PBMCs), collected at new diagnosis, from a patient treated with antithyroid drugs. For the CDR3, the DNA is TGTGCCAGTAGTATCGGACGCTCCTACGAGCAGTACTTC. Amino acids: CASSIGRSYEQYF.